This TCR beta chain derives from a study of shared clonotypes between healthy human individuals. Measured with immunoSEQ multiplex PCR; TCRdb has only the in-frame clones, and not every one. Here the sample spans fewer than 3 million clones, approximately 90% being singletons. This CDR3 comprises 17 residues. Germline values: CDR1 LGHNA, CDR2 YNFKEQ. After removal of 4 bases from V and 5 bases from J, the junction contained 17 bases not matched to a gene. This clonotype was obtained from a man younger than 35 in good health. Some clones in this sample may be carry-over from other donors' samples. J is TRBJ2-7 and V is TRBV4-2; 7 bases are a match to TRBD2. Sequencing input: naive CD4+ T cells from PBMCs. Subset described: CD45RA+ positively selected. The CDR3 protein is CASSLQNPPAGVNEQYF. The DNA for the CDR3 is TGTGCCAGCAGCCTCCAAAACCCCCCGGCGGGAGTCAACGAGCAGTACTTC.